Listed here is a single T cell receptor (beta chain). Sequencing used immunoSEQ multiplex PCR; TCRdb keeps in-frame clones, though not all of them. Among some 110,000 clones listed, 87% were seen once. This entry is derived from a study of blood T cell repertoires in COVID-19. CDR3 length equals 15 residues. V was clipped by 2 bases and J by 0 bases, with 8 bases between them. The germline CDR1 and CDR2 sequences are MRHNA and SNTAGT. The source material was peripheral blood. The J gene is TRBJ2-1, the V gene TRBV6-4; D remains ambiguous. This sequence was found in a human donor in a cohort sampled during active COVID-19. CDR3 DNA sequence: TGTGCCAGCAGTGACGAAGAGAGCTCCTACAATGAGCAGTTCTTC. It encodes CASSDEESSYNEQFF.